This T cell receptor (beta chain) was sequenced in a study of T cell responses to AZD1222 COVID-19 vaccine. Overall study findings and caveats: Spike-specific TCRs gained breadth and depth after people received two AZD1222 doses. Just a handful of AZD1222 recipients were seropositive at baseline. White British ancestry dominated among donors, who included more females, and clonal diversity was possibly underestimated.

The CDR3 sequence is 14 residues long. The germline gives CDR1 LGHDT, CDR2 YNNKEL (reference sequence). The V and J ends lost 4 bases and 0 bases respectively, with 10 bases between them. With respect to this clone: What it recognizes is unknown.

Clones were sequenced by immunoSEQ multiplex PCR, and TCRdb holds only the in-frame ones, with some missing. The data contain about 140,000 clones, about 92% of them singletons. This clonotype was sampled from an adult in good health. The chain has TRBV3-1 (or the pseudogene TRBV3-2) and TRBJ2-7, with D possibly being TRBD1 (5 bases). The specimen was peripheral blood, collected on day 0 of MenACWY control vaccination. The DNA of the CDR3 is TGTGCCAGCAGCCGACAGTCCTTCTCCTACGAGCAGTACTTC. Its translation is CASSRQSFSYEQYF.